The clone carrying this TCR beta chain has more than one count but fewer than ten. Its specificity is unknown. The data belong to a study of Ad26.COV2.S vaccination and SARS-CoV-2 variants. Measured with immunoSEQ multiplex PCR; TCRdb has only the in-frame clones, and not every one. The sample lists just over 350,000 clones, under 95% seen once, with 3.9% in the top ten. Germline CDR1 reads SEHNR; CDR2 reads FQNEAQ (reference sequence). The germline V and J ends were trimmed by 3 bases and 7 bases, with 21 bases remaining between them. The CDR3 has 16 residues. Points from the study as a whole: Measures of TCR breadth and depth may have fallen short of total T cell responses. Those who received vaccine or placebo ended up with similar non-spike TCR breadth. Reported findings describe substantial breadth in spike-specific CD8+ and CD4+ T cell responses following vaccination. Placebo recipients had lower spike-specific TCR breadth than vaccine recipients.

The genes are TRBV7-9 and TRBJ1-2; D ambiguous. The receptor's source is a human donor who had recovered from COVID-19. The input for sequencing was peripheral blood, taken after recovery from COVID-19. The CDR3 spells CASSFSPEDASSGYTF. CDR3 coding DNA: TGTGCCAGCAGCTTTTCCCCTGAGGACGCTTCTAGTGGCTACACCTTC. The variable domain in full, completed from reference TRBV7-9 and TRBJ1-2, reads DTGVSQNPRHKITKRGQNVTFRCDPISEHNRLYWYRQTLGQGPEFLTYFQNEAQLEKSRLLSDRFSAERPKGSFSTLEIQRTEQGDSAMYLCASSFSPEDASSGYTFGSGTRLTVV.